Listed here are 3 T cell receptor beta chains from one sample, sequenced in a study of CXCR3-negative and CXCR3-positive naive CD8 T cells. Study conclusions and caveats: Naive CXCR3-positive cells had TRB CDR3s more hydrophobic than those of CXCR3-negative naive cells.

These TCRs' antigens remain unknown. UMI-labeled 5' RACE TRB cDNA libraries were prepared from the cells. After re-calling the 5' RACE reads, TCRdb lists one entry per CDR3 protein, DNA absent. The table for this sample gives tens of thousands of distinct CDR3 sequences. Sample: naive CXCR3+ CD8+ T cells from blood. Stated subset: CD45RO-CCR7+CD27+CD95- naive CD8+ T cells expressing CXCR3 (TNR3+). The origin of the receptors is a human donor in good health. Some clones in this sample may be carry-over from other donors' samples.

The chain's CDR3 is CASRGDRLVVDTEAFF. This chain joins TRBV12-3 or TRBV12-4 and TRBJ1-1; TCRdb proposes TRBD1, but this gene call is untestable without DNA. There are 16 residues in the CDR3.

The chain has TRBV14 and TRBJ2-2; the TCRdb D gene call, TRBD1, has no DNA to confirm it. CDR1 and CDR2 from the germline V gene are SGHDN and FVKESK. This CDR3 comprises 16 residues. The CDR3 sequence is CASSPPGGPNTGELFF.

The chain employs TRBV5-1 and TRBJ2-1. CDR3 length: 15 amino acids. Looked up from germline, CDR1 is SGHRS and CDR2 is YFSETQ. CDR3 loop: CASSLVGGSYNEQFF.